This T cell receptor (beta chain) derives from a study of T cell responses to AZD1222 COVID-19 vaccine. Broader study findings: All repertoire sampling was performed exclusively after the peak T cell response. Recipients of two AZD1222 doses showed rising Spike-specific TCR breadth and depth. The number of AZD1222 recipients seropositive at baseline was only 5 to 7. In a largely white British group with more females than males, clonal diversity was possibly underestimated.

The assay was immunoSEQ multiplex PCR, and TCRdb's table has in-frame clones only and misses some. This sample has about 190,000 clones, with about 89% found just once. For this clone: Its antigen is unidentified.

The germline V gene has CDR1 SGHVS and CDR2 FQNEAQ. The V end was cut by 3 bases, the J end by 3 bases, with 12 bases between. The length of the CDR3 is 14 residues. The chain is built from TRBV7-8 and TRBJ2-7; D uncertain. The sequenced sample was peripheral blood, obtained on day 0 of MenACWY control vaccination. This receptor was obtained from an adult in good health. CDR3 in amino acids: CASSFGETSYEQYF. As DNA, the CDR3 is TGTGCCAGCAGCTTTGGGGAAACCAGCTACGAGCAGTACTTC.